The rows below give T cell receptor beta chains drawn from one sample of a study of T cell responses to AZD1222 COVID-19 vaccine. Clones were sequenced by immunoSEQ multiplex PCR, and TCRdb holds only the in-frame ones, with some missing. The sample consists of about 80,000 clones, around 93% of them appearing once. The input for sequencing was peripheral blood, taken 28 days after the second AZD1222 dose. The receptor set was obtained from an adult who received the AZD1222 COVID-19 vaccine. CDR3s include the opening cysteine and the closing phenylalanine or tryptophan. Fields, in order: J gene, clone size, V gene, D gene, CDR3 DNA, CDR3 protein. The D gene is left open where the match is weak. A row's size may be missing; if present it is once, few, many or a size class.

>TRBJ1-1|-|TRBV29-1|-
TGCAGCGCAAGACAGACGAACACTGAAGCTTTCTTT
CSARQTNTEAFF
>TRBJ1-1|-|TRBV2|TRBD1
TGTGCCAGCAGGGACAGGGGGGTGGCAAACACTGAAGCTTTCTTT
CASRDRGVANTEAFF
>TRBJ2-3|few|TRBV7-9|-
TGTGCCAGCAGCTGGGGACTGGGTGCAGATACGCAGTATTTT
CASSWGLGADTQYF
>TRBJ2-7|-|TRBV14|-
TGTGCCAGCAGCCCATTATCGGGCAGAGGGGGAGGCGAGCAGTACTTC
CASSPLSGRGGGEQYF
>TRBJ2-7|-|TRBV2|-
TGTGCCAGCAACCCGGACAGCTACGAGCAGTACTTC
CASNPDSYEQYF
>TRBJ1-3|-|TRBV5-5|-
TGTGCCAGCAGCTTGGCGGCAGGCCGTGGAAACACCATATATTTT
CASSLAAGRGNTIYF
>TRBJ2-1|-|TRBV6-1|TRBD2
TGTGCCAGCAGTGACCACGGGACTAGCGGTAGAGATGAGCAGTTCTTC
CASSDHGTSGRDEQFF
>TRBJ2-6|once|TRBV14|-
TGTGCCAGCAGCCTGGGGGGGCCCAACTCTGGGGCCAACGTCCTGACTTTC
CASSLGGPNSGANVLTF
>TRBJ2-2|-|TRBV30|-
TGTGCCTGCTCCGGCGGAACCCACACCGGGGAGCTGTTTTTT
CACSGGTHTGELFF
>TRBJ2-7|-|TRBV28|-
TGTGCCAGCACGACAGAGCTGAACGAGCAGTACTTC
CASTTELNEQYF
>TRBJ2-1|-|TRBV6-5|TRBD2
TGTGCCAGCACGCTCAGCGGGAGGGCCAGTGAGCAGTTCTTC
CASTLSGRASEQFF
>TRBJ2-2|-|TRBV3-1/TRBV3-2|-
TGTGCCAGCCGGGGGGCTCCCGGGGAGCTGTTTTTT
CASRGAPGELFF
>TRBJ2-7|-|TRBV7-6|TRBD1
TGTGCCAGCAGTAACCAGGTCGGGACAGCGGTATACGAGCAGTACTTC
CASSNQVGTAVYEQYF
>TRBJ1-2|-|TRBV10-3|-
TGTGCCATCACCGACCCCCTGGCGGGCTACACCTTC
CAITDPLAGYTF
>TRBJ1-5|-|TRBV19|-
TGTGCCAGTAGTATAGAGCCCTCGGGCCCCCAGCATTTT
CASSIEPSGPQHF
>TRBJ2-1|-|TRBV19|TRBD2
TGTGCCAGTAGTTGGCGGGAGGCCTACAATGAGCAGTTCTTC
CASSWREAYNEQFF
>TRBJ1-1|-|TRBV19|-
TGTGCCAGTCTTCCGACCGACAGAGGATACACTGAAGCTTTCTTT
CASLPTDRGYTEAFF
>TRBJ2-2|-|TRBV19|-
TGTGCCAGTAGTATTACGGGGGAGGTTCGAACCGGGGAGCTGTTTTTT
CASSITGEVRTGELFF
>TRBJ1-5|-|TRBV2|-
TGTGCCAGCAGGAACGACGGAAGCAATCAGCCCCAGCATTTT
CASRNDGSNQPQHF
>TRBJ1-1|-|TRBV6-6|TRBD1
TGTGCCAGCAGGGACAGGGGTATGGCTGAAGCTTTCTTT
CASRDRGMAEAFF
>TRBJ2-2|-|TRBV19|-
TGTGCCAGTAGTATTGCCTTGGGCACCGGGGAGCTGTTTTTT
CASSIALGTGELFF
>TRBJ2-1|-|TRBV19|TRBD2
TGTGCCAGTAGTATAACGGGAGGGAATATAAATGAGCAGTTCTTC
CASSITGGNINEQFF
>TRBJ1-1|once|TRBV7-8|-
TGTGCCAGCAGCCCCAGGGGTGGGGGAACTGAAGCTTTCTTT
CASSPRGGGTEAFF
>TRBJ1-5|-|TRBV5-1|-
TGCGCCAGCAGCTTGTACCAGCCCCAGCATTTT
CASSLYQPQHF
>TRBJ1-6|-|TRBV18|TRBD1
TGTGCCAGCTCACTAGACAGGGGTTCGAAATCACCCCTCCACTTT
CASSLDRGSKSPLHF
>TRBJ1-1|once|TRBV29-1|-
TGCAGCGTCATGGGACACCTTAACACTGAAGCTTTCTTT
CSVMGHLNTEAFF
>TRBJ2-1|once|TRBV29-1|TRBD2
TGCAGCGTTGACTCTAGCGGGCTGTACAATGAGCAGTTCTTC
CSVDSSGLYNEQFF
>TRBJ1-5|-|TRBV19|-
TGTGCCAGTAGTATGATCAGCAGCAATCAGCCCCAGCATTTT
CASSMISSNQPQHF
>TRBJ2-7|-|TRBV7-3|-
TGTGCCAGCAGCTTAGGGGCATCTTACGAGCAGTACTTC
CASSLGASYEQYF
>TRBJ1-5|-|TRBV14|-
TGTGCCAGCAGCCAGACTTTAAGTCAGCCCCAGCATTTT
CASSQTLSQPQHF
>TRBJ2-6|-|TRBV5-4|-
TGTGCCAGCAGCCGAAGGTACTCTGGGGCCAACGTCCTGACTTTC
CASSRRYSGANVLTF
>TRBJ1-5|-|TRBV28|-
TGTGCCAGCAGTTTATCCGGTGGGTCAGCGCGTGGGCAGCCCCAGCATTTT
CASSLSGGSARGQPQHF
>TRBJ2-1|-|TRBV10-2|-
TGCGCCAGCAGTGAGGCTAGTTTAAACAATGAGCAGTTCTTC
CASSEASLNNEQFF
>TRBJ2-5|-|TRBV7-8|-
TGTGCCAGCAGCTTGAGGGTGGGGGGCCAAGAGACCCAGTACTTC
CASSLRVGGQETQYF
>TRBJ2-7|-|TRBV3-1/TRBV3-2|TRBD2
TGTGCCAGCAGCCTAAGGGGGACTAGCGGCTACGAGCAGTACTTC
CASSLRGTSGYEQYF
>TRBJ2-1|-|TRBV11-1|-
TGTGCCAGCAGCCTCGAAGTAGGCAGCTTCAATGAGCAGTTCTTC
CASSLEVGSFNEQFF
>TRBJ2-3|-|TRBV7-2|-
TGTGCCAGCGGGGGGGCTAGCGGCACAGATACGCAGTATTTT
CASGGASGTDTQYF
>TRBJ2-7|-|TRBV29-1|TRBD1
TGCAGCGTTGAACATGGGACAGGGGGCGTTGTCCACGAGCAGTACTTC
CSVEHGTGGVVHEQYF
>TRBJ2-7|-|TRBV10-1|TRBD2
TGCGCCAGCAGTGATGGGACTAGCGGGAAGTGGCAGTACTTC
CASSDGTSGKWQYF
>TRBJ2-3|-|TRBV6-2/TRBV6-3|-
TGTGCCAGCAGCGACCCCACAGATACGCAGTATTTT
CASSDPTDTQYF
>TRBJ2-7|-|TRBV27|TRBD2
TGTGCCAGCAGTATCATAGCGGGAGGGAACGACGAGCAGTACTTC
CASSIIAGGNDEQYF
>TRBJ1-1|-|TRBV5-1|-
TGCGCCAGCAGCTTGAGGCAGGGCGGGGACACTGAAGCTTTCTTT
CASSLRQGGDTEAFF
>TRBJ1-5|-|TRBV4-1|-
TGCGCCAGCAGCCAAGATCTGGGGAATCAGCCCCAGCATTTT
CASSQDLGNQPQHF
>TRBJ1-5|-|TRBV19|TRBD1
TGTGCCAGTAGCCCTGACAGGGGGTTCAATCAGCCCCAGCATTTT
CASSPDRGFNQPQHF
>TRBJ2-7|-|TRBV5-1|-
TGCGCCAGCAGCTTGGGTTGGGGAACTCTCAAGCAGTACTTC
CASSLGWGTLKQYF
>TRBJ2-1|-|TRBV5-1|TRBD2
TGCGCCAGCAGACCCACTAGCGGGGCCTCCTACAATGAGCAGTTCTTC
CASRPTSGASYNEQFF